These 32 T cell receptor beta chains share one sample of origin, sequenced in a study of T cells in localized non-small cell lung cancer. Clones were read by immunoSEQ multiplex PCR, and TCRdb kept only the in-frame ones, dropping some. Found here are about 74,000 clones, around 85% of them singletons; the top ten hold approximately 1.2%. Source: peripheral blood, taken before any cancer treatment. The receptors derive from a female donor of 60 years or more with stage I lung adenocarcinoma.

V gene TRBV11-3 combines with J gene TRBJ1-2; 10 positions match TRBD1. This CDR3 has 16 residues. Germline loops: CDR1 SGHNT, CDR2 YENEEA. J gave up 4 bases and V 0 bases, and 5 bases lay outside the gene matches. This chain's CDR3 is CASSLERTGGSYGYTF. CDR3 sequence (DNA): TGTGCCAGCAGCTTAGAGAGGACAGGGGGGAGCTATGGCTACACCTTC. The full variable domain, with the rest looked up from reference TRBV11-3 and TRBJ1-2, is EAGVVQSPRYKIIEKKQPVAFWCNPISGHNTLYWYLQNLGQGPELLIRYENEEAVDDSQLPKDRFSAERLKGVDSTLKIQPAELGDSAVYLCASSLERTGGSYGYTFGSGTRLTVV.

The V gene is TRBV5-1, the J gene TRBJ2-5, with TRBD2 matching 10 bases. The germline gives CDR1 SGHRS, CDR2 YFSETQ. This CDR3 spans 16 amino acids. The V segment lost 0 bases and the J segment 4 bases; nucleotides outside the gene matches: 6. CDR3 DNA: TGCGCCAGCAGCTTGGACGGACTAGCGGCGACAGAGACCCAGTACTTC. Amino acid sequence: CASSLDGLAATETQYF.

The chain employs TRBV27 and TRBJ2-3; tentative D call: TRBD1 (5 bases). The germline V gene has CDR1 MNHEY and CDR2 SMNVEV (reference sequence). The CDR3 spans 16 residues. V dropped 1 base and J dropped 2 bases, with 13 bases sitting between them. CDR3 nucleotide sequence: TGTGCCAGCAGTTTATTTCCAGGGATGCCCACAGATACGCAGTATTTT. This codes for CASSLFPGMPTDTQYF.

This clone was counted between two and nine times. V is TRBV19 and J is TRBJ1-1, with D unresolved. CDR1 and CDR2 (germline): LNHDA, SQIVND (reference sequence). V lost 4 bases and J 3 bases, leaving 9 bases between the germline ends. The CDR3 totals 13 residues. This CDR3 reads CASSSSRDTEAFF. The CDR3 nucleotides are TGTGCCAGTAGTAGTAGTCGGGACACTGAAGCTTTCTTT.

On this clone itself: Other DNA sequences in this specimen translate into the identical CDR3. V is TRBV6-5 and J is TRBJ2-2, with unresolved D. V was clipped by 0 bases and J by 4 bases, with 3 bases between them. The CDR3 is made up of 13 amino acids. From germline, CDR1 is MNHEY and CDR2 SVGAGI. The CDR3 spells CASSYSSTGELFF. The CDR3 nucleotides read TGTGCCAGCAGTTACTCGTCCACCGGGGAGCTGTTTTTT.

A single count supports this clone. This sequence joins TRBV7-2 and TRBJ2-1; 13 bases are shared with TRBD2. The CDR3 is 16 residues long. V was clipped by 3 bases and J by 5 bases; unmatched bases: 4. Germline V CDR1 and CDR2: SGHTA, FQGNSA. CDR3 bases: TGTGCCAGCAGCTTCGGGACTAGCGGGGAGAACAATGAGCAGTTCTTC. Protein: CASSFGTSGENNEQFF. The full variable domain, rest sourced from reference TRBV7-2 and TRBJ2-1, is GAGVSQSPSNKVTEKGKDVELRCDPISGHTALYWYRQSLGQGLEFLIYFQGNSAPDKSGLPSDRFSAERTGGSVSTLTIQRTQQEDSAVYLCASSFGTSGENNEQFFGPGTRLTVL.

V usage is TRBV7-9 and J usage is TRBJ1-4; D is ambiguous. This CDR3 region has 16 residues. Germline loops: CDR1 SEHNR, CDR2 FQNEAQ (reference sequence). V was trimmed by 5 bases and J by 4 bases, leaving 17 bases between them. The CDR3 bases are TGTGCCAGCAGCGAAACGCGAGCCCGAATTAATGAAAAACTGTTTTTT. Translated: CASSETRARINEKLFF.

This chain uses TRBV27 with TRBJ2-1; D perhaps matches TRBD2 (5 bases). Germline CDR1 is MNHEY and CDR2 is SMNVEV (reference sequence). Trimming removed 3 bases from V and 4 bases from J, with 13 bases in between. The CDR3 is made up of 15 amino acids. CDR3 protein: CASSFRPGGYNEQFF. Here the CDR3 DNA reads TGTGCCAGCAGTTTTCGGCCAGGCGGGTACAATGAGCAGTTCTTC.

The CDR3 nucleotides are TGCGCCAGCAGCCAAAGGACAGGGTCAGACGGGGAGCTGTTTTTT. This codes for CASSQRTGSDGELFF. This sequence joins TRBV5-1 and TRBJ2-2; the match to TRBD1 covers 8 bases. This CDR3 region has 15 residues. Germline CDR1 is SGHRS and CDR2 is YFSETQ. Trimming at V came to 4 bases and at J to 7 bases, leaving 9 bases not matched to a gene.

The chain is built from TRBV5-1 and TRBJ2-1; D may match TRBD1 or TRBD2 (5 bases each). V shed 4 bases and J shed 3 bases, with 11 bases lying between them. This CDR3 region has 14 residues. Germline lookup yields CDR1 SGHRS and CDR2 YFSETQ. The CDR3 sequence: CASSRDQYYNEQFF. The CDR3 DNA reads TGCGCCAGCAGCCGGGACCAGTACTACAATGAGCAGTTCTTC.

This clone appeared once. This chain connects TRBV7-9 to TRBJ1-2, with 8 bases identical to TRBD1. Germline CDR1 is SEHNR and CDR2 is FQNEAQ (reference sequence). The CDR3 is made up of 16 amino acids. The trim removed 5 bases at V and 0 bases at J, leaving 8 bases unmatched. In DNA, the CDR3 is TGTGCCAGCAGCGACAGGGGAGGGAGTTCTAACTATGGCTACACCTTC. It translates to CASSDRGGSSNYGYTF.

The chain uses TRBV5-1 and TRBJ1-3; TRBD1 matches 7 bases. The CDR3 sequence is 15 residues long. Per germline, CDR1 SGHRS and CDR2 YFSETQ. Germline trimming cut 0 bases from V and 4 bases from J; bases unmatched to any gene: 4. The CDR3 region has the DNA TGCGCCAGCAGCTTGGAGGGGGCCTCCGGAAACACCATATATTTT. This encodes CASSLEGASGNTIYF.

This rearrangement joins TRBV9 to TRBJ2-5; the D is unclear. V gave up 3 bases and J gave up 1 base, with 10 bases separating them. Germline V CDR1 and CDR2: SGDLS, YYNGEE. CDR3 length: 14 amino acids. CDR3: CASSGNSPQETQYF. The DNA of the CDR3 is TGTGCCAGCAGCGGGAACAGCCCCCAAGAGACCCAGTACTTC.

Points on this clone: Its ends do not fully match the called genes, so a read error is possible. V usage is TRBV5-1 and J usage is TRBJ2-5; the match to TRBD2 covers 14 bases. CDR1 is SGHRS and CDR2 is YFSETQ in the germline V gene. The CDR3 extends over 15 amino acids. Here the CDR3 reads CASSPPGLAGEAQYF. The DNA of the CDR3 is TGCGCCAGCAGCCCCCCGGGACTAGCGGGAGAGGCCCAGTACTTC.

The V call is TRBV7-9, the J call TRBJ1-4, with no clear D. V dropped 4 bases and J dropped 0 bases, with 9 bases sitting between them. Germline CDR1 SEHNR, CDR2 FQNEAQ (reference sequence). The CDR3 consists of 15 residues. The CDR3 reads CASSSDLATNEKLFF. The CDR3 DNA is TGTGCCAGCAGCTCGGACCTTGCAACTAATGAAAAACTGTTTTTT.

This clone was picked up one time. Other DNA variants within this sample encode the same CDR3. The rearrangement joins TRBV5-1 to TRBJ1-3; no definite D call. The CDR3 is made up of 12 amino acids. V gave up 2 bases and J gave up 1 base, with 1 base separating them. Per germline, CDR1 SGHRS and CDR2 YFSETQ. CDR3 sequence: CASSFSGNTIYF. The CDR3 nucleotides are TGCGCCAGCAGCTTTTCTGGAAACACCATATATTTT. The full variable domain, with the rest looked up from reference TRBV5-1 and TRBJ1-3, is KAGVTQTPRYLIKTRGQQVTLSCSPISGHRSVSWYQQTPGQGLQFLFEYFSETQRNKGNFPGRFSGRQFSNSRSEMNVSTLELGDSALYLCASSFSGNTIYFGEGSWLTVV.

This sequence joins TRBV4-1 and TRBJ2-1; perhaps TRBD2 as D (6 bases). V lost 1 base and J lost 0, with 13 bases in between. This CDR3 has 17 residues. CDR1 MGHRA and CDR2 YSYEKL come from the germline V gene. The CDR3 DNA reads TGCGCCAGCAGCCAAGGGGCCCTCGGGAGCTCCTACAATGAGCAGTTCTTC. It encodes CASSQGALGSSYNEQFF.

The chain recombines TRBV6-5 with TRBJ1-2; tentatively, D is TRBD1 (6 bases). Trimming took 4 bases from V and 8 from J, leaving 11 bases between them. The CDR3 has 12 residues. Looked up from germline, CDR1 is MNHEY and CDR2 is SVGAGI. CDR3 region: CASSSRGRGYTF. The CDR3 bases are TGTGCCAGCAGTTCCAGGGGTCGCGGCTACACCTTC.

The chain has TRBV19 and TRBJ1-1, with D perhaps TRBD1 (5 bases). Germline loops: CDR1 LNHDA, CDR2 SQIVND (reference sequence). The CDR3 covers 14 residues. V was cut by 7 bases and J by 5 bases, with 17 bases left in between. In nucleotides, the CDR3 is TGTGCCAGTATGAACCGGGGGGAGAGGACTGAAGCTTTCTTT. It specifies CASMNRGERTEAFF.

The chain is built from TRBV5-8 and TRBJ2-5; D gene unclear. Germline assignment: CDR1 SGHTS and CDR2 YDEGEE. The germline V and J ends were trimmed by 2 bases and 0 bases, with 11 bases remaining between them. CDR3 size: 15 residues. CDR3 sequence reads: CASSFFRRDQETQYF. The CDR3 DNA sequence: TGTGCCAGCAGCTTTTTCAGGCGAGACCAAGAGACCCAGTACTTC.

This sequence joins TRBV9 and TRBJ1-2; possibly TRBD1 for D (5 bases). The germline V and J ends were trimmed by 4 bases and 2 bases, with 15 bases remaining between them. The length of the CDR3 is 15 residues. CDR1 SGDLS and CDR2 YYNGEE come from the germline V gene. CDR3 loop: CASSPTPEGNYGYTF. The CDR3 region has the DNA TGTGCCAGCAGCCCCACCCCAGAGGGGAACTATGGCTACACCTTC.

CDR3 sequence (DNA): TGTGCCAGCAGCTTACCCGGAGGGGAGCAGTACTTC. Protein product: CASSLPGGEQYF. This chain links TRBV7-3 with TRBJ2-7, with D perhaps matching TRBD2 (6 bases). The CDR3 spans 12 residues. V dropped 2 bases and J dropped 7 bases, with 9 bases sitting between them. CDR1 SGHTA and CDR2 FQGTGA come from the germline V gene.

The chain joins TRBV7-2 to TRBJ2-7; a possible D gene is TRBD1 (5 bases). Germline V gene sequence: CDR1 SGHTA, CDR2 FQGNSA. This CDR3 has 15 residues. Between the trimmed V and J ends, which lost 0 bases and 3 bases, there was a span of 12 bases. CDR3 coding DNA: TGTGCCAGCAGCTTAGCGTCTGGGGCGTTCTACGAGCAGTACTTC. This gives the protein CASSLASGAFYEQYF.

The V gene is TRBV19, the J gene TRBJ1-2; TRBD1 agrees at 8 bases. The CDR3 runs to 14 residues. J lost 7 bases, V lost 5 bases, and 9 bases had no gene match. Germline V gene data show CDR1 as LNHDA and CDR2 as SQIVND (reference sequence). CDR3 sequence: CASSLQDRVSGYTF. In nucleotides, the CDR3 is TGTGCCAGTAGTTTACAGGACAGGGTATCTGGCTACACCTTC.

V gene TRBV6-4 combines with J gene TRBJ2-1; 8 bases align to TRBD2. With V trimmed by 4 bases and J by 0 bases, 11 bases remained unmatched. The length of the CDR3 is 18 residues. The germline V gene has CDR1 MRHNA and CDR2 SNTAGT. CDR3 DNA sequence: TGTGCCAGCAGTGCTGAAATCGTAAGCGGGAGCTCCTACAATGAGCAGTTCTTC. This gives the protein CASSAEIVSGSSYNEQFF.

J is TRBJ2-1 and V is TRBV27; 9 positions match TRBD2. Germline V gene lookup returns CDR1 MNHEY and CDR2 SMNVEV (reference sequence). Trimming at V came to 2 bases and at J to 9 bases, leaving 8 bases not matched to a gene. This CDR3 has 15 residues. In nucleotides, the CDR3 is TGTGCCAGCAGTTTAAGGGCGGGAGGGCCCTTTGAGCAGTTCTTC. Translated, it gives CASSLRAGGPFEQFF.

V is TRBV5-4 and J is TRBJ2-7; tentative D call: TRBD1 (5 bases). V was pared by 5 bases and J by 3 bases, with 18 bases between. CDR3 length: 15 amino acids. Germline lookup yields CDR1 SGHNT and CDR2 YYREEE (reference sequence). CDR3 nucleotides: TGTGCCAGCAGACTGGAGCCCACAGGTTTCTACGAGCAGTACTTC. Its translation is CASRLEPTGFYEQYF.

The chain has TRBV7-3 and TRBJ2-1; D is perhaps TRBD1 or TRBD2 (5 bases each). CDR1 and CDR2 (germline): SGHTA, FQGTGA. The CDR3 is 12 residues long. V dropped 1 base and J dropped 8 bases, with 6 bases sitting between them. In DNA, the CDR3 is TGTGCCAGCAGCTTAATGGGACATGAGCAGTTCTTC. Translated: CASSLMGHEQFF.

V and J are TRBV11-3 and TRBJ2-2; TRBD2 is a possible D gene (6 bases). CDR3 length equals 14 residues. The germline V and J ends were trimmed by 4 bases and 7 bases, with 13 bases remaining between them. CDR1 SGHNT and CDR2 YENEEA come from the germline V gene. For the CDR3, the DNA is TGTGCCAGCAGCTGGGGAGGACTTGGCGGGGAGCTGTTTTTT. The encoded protein is CASSWGGLGGELFF.

V and J are TRBV6-1 and TRBJ2-5; either TRBD1 or TRBD2 may fit D (5 bases each). Trimming took 1 base from V and 3 from J, leaving 9 bases between them. CDR3 length: 14 amino acids. CDR1 and CDR2 from the germline V gene are MNHNS and SASEGT. This CDR3 is CASSEDRTEETQYF. The CDR3 region has the DNA TGTGCCAGCAGTGAAGACAGGACTGAAGAGACCCAGTACTTC.

The CDR3 region is CASSPSGEASPLHF. The CDR3 DNA follows: TGTGCCAGCAGCCCTTCCGGGGAGGCGTCTCCCCTCCACTTT. J is TRBJ1-6 and V is TRBV9; D is unresolved. The CDR3 is made up of 14 amino acids. Germline loops: CDR1 SGDLS, CDR2 YYNGEE. V was pared by 4 bases and J by 13 bases, with 18 bases between.

CDR3 amino acids: CAISEELVNQPQHF. CDR3 sequence (DNA): TGTGCCATCAGTGAGGAGCTGGTTAATCAGCCCCAGCATTTT. The chain carries TRBV10-3 and TRBJ1-5; D gene ambiguous. CDR1 is ENHRY and CDR2 is SYGVKD in the germline V gene. The CDR3 sequence is 14 residues long. V gave up 2 bases and J gave up 4 bases, with 9 bases separating them.